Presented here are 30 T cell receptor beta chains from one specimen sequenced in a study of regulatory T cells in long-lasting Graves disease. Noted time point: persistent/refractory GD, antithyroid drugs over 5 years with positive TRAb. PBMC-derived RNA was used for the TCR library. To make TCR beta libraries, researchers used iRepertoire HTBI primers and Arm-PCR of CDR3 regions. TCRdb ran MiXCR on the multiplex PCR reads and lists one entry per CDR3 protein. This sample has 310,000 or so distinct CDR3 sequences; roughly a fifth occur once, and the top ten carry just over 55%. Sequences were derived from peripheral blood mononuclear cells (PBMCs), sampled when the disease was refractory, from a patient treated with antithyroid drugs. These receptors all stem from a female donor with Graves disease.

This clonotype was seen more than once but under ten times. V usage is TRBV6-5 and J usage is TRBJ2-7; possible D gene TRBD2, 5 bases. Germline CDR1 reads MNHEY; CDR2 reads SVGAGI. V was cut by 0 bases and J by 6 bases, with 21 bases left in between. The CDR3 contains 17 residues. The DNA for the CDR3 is TGTGCCAGCAGTTACTCGAAGGGTTGGTGGGAGATCGGCGAGCAGTACTTC. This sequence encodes CASSYSKGWWEIGEQYF.

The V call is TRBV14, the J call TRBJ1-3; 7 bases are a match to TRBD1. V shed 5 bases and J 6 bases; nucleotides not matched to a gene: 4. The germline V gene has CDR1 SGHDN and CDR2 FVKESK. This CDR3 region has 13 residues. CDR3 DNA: TGTGCCAGCAGCGGAACAGGGGAAAACACCATATATTTT. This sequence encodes CASSGTGENTIYF. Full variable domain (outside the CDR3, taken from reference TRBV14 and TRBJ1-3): EAGVTQFPSHSVIEKGQTVTLRCDPISGHDNLYWYRRVMGKEIKFLLHFVKESKQDESGMPNNRFLAERTGGTYSTLKVQPAELEDSGVYFCASSGTGENTIYFGEGSWLTVV.

The CDR3 loop is CASHRRTSPVGELFF. CDR3 in DNA: TGTGCCAGCCACCGAAGGACTAGCCCTGTTGGGGAGCTGTTTTTT. The chain joins TRBV6-1 to TRBJ2-2; 8 bases map to TRBD2. With 8 bases clipped from V and 8 bases from J, the junction kept 13 bases outside the gene matches. The V gene's germline CDR1 is MNHNS and CDR2 SASEGT. The CDR3 is 15 amino acids.

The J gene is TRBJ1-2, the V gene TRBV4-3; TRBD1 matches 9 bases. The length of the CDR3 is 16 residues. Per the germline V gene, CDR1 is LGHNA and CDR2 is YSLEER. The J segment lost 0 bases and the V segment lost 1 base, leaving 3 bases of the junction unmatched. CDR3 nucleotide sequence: TGCGCCAGCAGCCAAGGGACAGGGGACCCTAACTATGGCTACACCTTC. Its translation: CASSQGTGDPNYGYTF.

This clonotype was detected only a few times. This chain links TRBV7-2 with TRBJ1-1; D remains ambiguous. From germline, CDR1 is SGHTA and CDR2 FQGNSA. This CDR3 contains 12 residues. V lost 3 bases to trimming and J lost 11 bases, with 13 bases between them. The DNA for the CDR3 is TGTGCCAGCAGCTTTATGGGCCATTGGGCTTTCTTT. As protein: CASSFMGHWAFF.

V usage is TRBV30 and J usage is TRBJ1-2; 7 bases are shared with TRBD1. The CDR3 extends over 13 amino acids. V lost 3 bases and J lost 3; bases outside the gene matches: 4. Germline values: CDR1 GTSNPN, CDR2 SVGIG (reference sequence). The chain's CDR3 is CAWRATGDYGYTF. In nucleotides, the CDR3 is TGTGCCTGGAGGGCTACAGGGGACTATGGCTACACCTTC. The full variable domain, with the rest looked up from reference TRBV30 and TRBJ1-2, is SQTIHQWPATLVQPVGSPLSLECTVEGTSNPNLYWYRQAAGRGLQLLFYSVGIGQISSEVPQNLSASRPQDRQFILSSKKLLLSDSGFYLCAWRATGDYGYTFGSGTRLTVV.

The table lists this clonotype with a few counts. CDR3 DNA: TGTGCCAGCAGCCAAAGGATTAGCGGGAGGTCCCCCTCCTACGAGCAGTACTTC. Protein: CASSQRISGRSPSYEQYF. The chain employs TRBV14 and TRBJ2-7; 10 bases agree with TRBD2. Trimming removed 2 bases from V and 0 bases from J; junction bases left unmatched: 10. Looked up from germline, CDR1 is SGHDN and CDR2 is FVKESK. The CDR3 sequence is 18 residues long.

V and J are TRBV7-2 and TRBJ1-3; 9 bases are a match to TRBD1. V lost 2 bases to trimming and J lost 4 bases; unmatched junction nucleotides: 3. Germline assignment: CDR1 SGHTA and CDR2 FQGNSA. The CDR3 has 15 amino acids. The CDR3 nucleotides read TGTGCCAGCAGCTTAAAACAGGGGGCCGGAAACACCATATATTTT. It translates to CASSLKQGAGNTIYF.

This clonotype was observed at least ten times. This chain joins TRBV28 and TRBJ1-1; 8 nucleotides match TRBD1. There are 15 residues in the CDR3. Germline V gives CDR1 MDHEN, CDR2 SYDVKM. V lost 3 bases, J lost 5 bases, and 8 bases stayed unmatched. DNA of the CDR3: TGTGCCAGCAGTTTCCAACGCGGGACAGGAACTGAAGCTTTCTTT. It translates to CASSFQRGTGTEAFF.

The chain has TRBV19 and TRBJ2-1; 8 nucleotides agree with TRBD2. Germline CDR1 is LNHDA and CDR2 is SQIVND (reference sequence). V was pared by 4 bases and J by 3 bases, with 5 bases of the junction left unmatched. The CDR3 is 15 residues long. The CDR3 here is CASSTWLAGYNEQFF. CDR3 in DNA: TGTGCCAGTAGTACGTGGCTAGCGGGCTACAATGAGCAGTTCTTC.

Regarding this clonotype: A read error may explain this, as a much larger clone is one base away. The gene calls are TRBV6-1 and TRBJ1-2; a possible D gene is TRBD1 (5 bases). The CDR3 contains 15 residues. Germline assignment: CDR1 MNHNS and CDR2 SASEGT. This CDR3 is CASRTAKGWGYGCTF. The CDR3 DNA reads TGTGCCAGCAGAACGGCTAAAGGCTGGGGCTATGGCTGCACCTTC.

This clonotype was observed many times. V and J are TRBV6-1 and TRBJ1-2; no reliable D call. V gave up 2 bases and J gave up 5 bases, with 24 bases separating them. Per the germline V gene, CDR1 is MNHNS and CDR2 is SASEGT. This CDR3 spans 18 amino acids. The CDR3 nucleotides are TGTGCCAGCAGTGAATACGCTCGAGGGTTGGCAGGTTCATATGGCTACACCTTC. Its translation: CASSEYARGLAGSYGYTF.

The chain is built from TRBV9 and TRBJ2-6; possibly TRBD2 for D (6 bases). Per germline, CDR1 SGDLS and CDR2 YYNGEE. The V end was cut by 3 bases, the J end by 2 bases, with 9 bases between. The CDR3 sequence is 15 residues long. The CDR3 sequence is CASSASGAGANVLTF. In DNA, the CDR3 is TGTGCCAGCAGCGCCTCGGGAGCTGGGGCCAACGTCCTGACTTTC.

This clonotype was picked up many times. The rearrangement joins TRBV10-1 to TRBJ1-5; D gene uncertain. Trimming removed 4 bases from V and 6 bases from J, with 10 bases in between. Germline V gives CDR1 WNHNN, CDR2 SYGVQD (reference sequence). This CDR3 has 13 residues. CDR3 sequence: CASSGGVGQPQHF. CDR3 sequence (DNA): TGCGCCAGCAGTGGAGGAGTGGGTCAGCCCCAGCATTTT.

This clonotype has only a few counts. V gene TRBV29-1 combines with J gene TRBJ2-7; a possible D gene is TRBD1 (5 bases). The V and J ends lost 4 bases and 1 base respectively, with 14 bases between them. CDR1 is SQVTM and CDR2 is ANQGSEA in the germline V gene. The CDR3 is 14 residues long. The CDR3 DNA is TGCAGCGTTGCCCCCCTCGACAGTTCCTACGAGCAGTACTTC. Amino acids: CSVAPLDSSYEQYF.

The CDR3 region has the DNA TGTGCCAGCAGCGGCAACAGGGGGCTCCGCCAAGAGACCCAGTACTTC. Translating gives CASSGNRGLRQETQYF. This chain joins TRBV7-3 and TRBJ2-5; 9 bases map to TRBD1. V was pared by 5 bases and J by 1 base, with 8 bases of the junction left unmatched. This CDR3 region has 16 residues. Looked up from germline, CDR1 is SGHTA and CDR2 is FQGTGA.

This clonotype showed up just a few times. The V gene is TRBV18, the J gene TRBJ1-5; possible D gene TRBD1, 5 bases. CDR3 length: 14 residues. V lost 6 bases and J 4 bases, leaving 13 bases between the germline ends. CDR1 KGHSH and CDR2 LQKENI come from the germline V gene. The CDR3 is CASSPTDANQPQHF. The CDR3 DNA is TGTGCCAGCTCCCCGACAGATGCTAATCAGCCCCAGCATTTT.

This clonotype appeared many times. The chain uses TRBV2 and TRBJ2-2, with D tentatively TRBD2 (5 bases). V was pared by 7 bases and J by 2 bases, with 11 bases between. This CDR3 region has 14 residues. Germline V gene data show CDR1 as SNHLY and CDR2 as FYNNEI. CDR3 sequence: CASTQRANTGELFF. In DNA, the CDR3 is TGTGCCAGCACACAGAGGGCCAACACCGGGGAGCTGTTTTTT.

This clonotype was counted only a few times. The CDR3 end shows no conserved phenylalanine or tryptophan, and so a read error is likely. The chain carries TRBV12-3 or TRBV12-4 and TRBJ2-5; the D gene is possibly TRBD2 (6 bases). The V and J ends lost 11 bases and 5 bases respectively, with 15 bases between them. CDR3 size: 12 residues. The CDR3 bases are TGTGCCGTGCGGAGGACTACGGAGACCCAGTACTCC. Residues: CAVRRTTETQYS.

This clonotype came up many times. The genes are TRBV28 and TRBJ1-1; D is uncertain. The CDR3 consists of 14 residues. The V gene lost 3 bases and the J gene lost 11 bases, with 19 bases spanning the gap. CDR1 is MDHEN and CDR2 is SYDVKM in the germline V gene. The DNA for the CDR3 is TGTGCCAGCAGTTTGTCGAGGACTGCCCCTCGGGCTTTCTTT. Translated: CASSLSRTAPRAFF.

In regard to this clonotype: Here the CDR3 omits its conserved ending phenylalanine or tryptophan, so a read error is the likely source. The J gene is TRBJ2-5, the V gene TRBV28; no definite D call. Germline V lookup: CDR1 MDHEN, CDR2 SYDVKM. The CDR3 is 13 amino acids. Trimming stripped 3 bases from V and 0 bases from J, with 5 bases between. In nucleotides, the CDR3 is TGTGCCAGCAGTTTGGCGGACCAAGAGACCCAGTACCTC. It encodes CASSLADQETQYL.

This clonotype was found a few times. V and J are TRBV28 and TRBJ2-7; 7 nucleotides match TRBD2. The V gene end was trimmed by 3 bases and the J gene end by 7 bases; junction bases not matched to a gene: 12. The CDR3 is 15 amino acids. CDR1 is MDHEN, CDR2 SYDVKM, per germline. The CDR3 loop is CASSFPQREDDEQYF. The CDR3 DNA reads TGTGCCAGCAGTTTCCCCCAGCGGGAAGATGATGAGCAGTACTTC.

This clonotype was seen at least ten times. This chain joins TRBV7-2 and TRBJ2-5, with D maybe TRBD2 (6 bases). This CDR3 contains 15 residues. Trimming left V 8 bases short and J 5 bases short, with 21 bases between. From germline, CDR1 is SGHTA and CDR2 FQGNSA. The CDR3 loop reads CASLNGPGLFETQYF. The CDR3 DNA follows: TGTGCCAGCCTCAATGGTCCAGGACTATTTGAGACCCAGTACTTC.

Here the CDR3 DNA reads TGTGCCACCAGTGATGGGTTGGGGACTAGCTACAATGAGCAGTTCTTC. Translating it yields CATSDGLGTSYNEQFF. This chain joins TRBV24-1 and TRBJ2-1; 8 nucleotides align to TRBD2. The germline V gene encodes CDR1 KGHDR and CDR2 SFDVKD. This CDR3 comprises 16 residues. The V and J ends lost 3 bases and 3 bases, in that order; junction bases with no gene match: 6.

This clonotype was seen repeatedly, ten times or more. The DNA for the CDR3 is TGTGCCAGCACCCACAGGGGATCGGATTCACCCCTCCACTTT. Translating gives CASTHRGSDSPLHF. The V gene is TRBV2, the J gene TRBJ1-6; 7 bases align to TRBD1. This CDR3 region has 14 residues. CDR1 and CDR2 from the germline V gene are SNHLY and FYNNEI. V shed 7 bases and J 8 bases; nucleotides not matched to a gene: 8.

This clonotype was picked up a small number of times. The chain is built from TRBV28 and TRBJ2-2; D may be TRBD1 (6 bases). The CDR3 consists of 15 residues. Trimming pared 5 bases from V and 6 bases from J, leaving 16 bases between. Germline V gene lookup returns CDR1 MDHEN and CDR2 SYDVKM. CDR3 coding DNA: TGTGCCAGCAGTCACACAGGGTCCCTCCCCGGGGAGCTGTTTTTT. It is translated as CASSHTGSLPGELFF.

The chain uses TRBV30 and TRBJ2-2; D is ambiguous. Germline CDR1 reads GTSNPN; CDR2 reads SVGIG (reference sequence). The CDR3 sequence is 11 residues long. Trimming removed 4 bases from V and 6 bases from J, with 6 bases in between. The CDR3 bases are TGTGCCTGGATGTCTGCCGGGGAGCTGTTTTTT. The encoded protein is CAWMSAGELFF.

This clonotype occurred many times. Written as DNA, the CDR3 is TGTGCCAGCAGCAGCGGGAGGGAGACCTACGAGCAGTACTTC. It specifies CASSSGRETYEQYF. The chain is built from TRBV7-2 and TRBJ2-7; 10 nucleotides line up with TRBD2. V trimming: 5 bases; J trimming: 2 bases; junction bases outside the gene matches: 3. The germline CDR1 and CDR2 sequences are SGHTA and FQGNSA. The CDR3 is made up of 14 amino acids.

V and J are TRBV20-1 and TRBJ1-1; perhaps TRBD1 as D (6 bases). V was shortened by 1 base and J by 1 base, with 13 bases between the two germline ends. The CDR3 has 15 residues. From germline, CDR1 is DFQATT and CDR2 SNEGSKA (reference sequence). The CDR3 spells CSARGEQGGNTEAFF. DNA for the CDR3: TGCAGTGCTAGAGGGGAACAGGGCGGGAACACTGAAGCTTTCTTT.

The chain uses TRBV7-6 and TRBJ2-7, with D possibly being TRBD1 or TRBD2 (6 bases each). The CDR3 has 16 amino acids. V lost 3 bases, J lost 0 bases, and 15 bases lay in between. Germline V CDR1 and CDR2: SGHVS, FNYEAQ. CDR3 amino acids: CASSLGAGPSSYEQYF. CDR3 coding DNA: TGTGCCAGCAGCTTGGGGGCGGGACCCAGCTCCTACGAGCAGTACTTC.